This T cell receptor (beta chain) is drawn from a study of blood T cell repertoires in COVID-19. In the original workflow: Amplification with reference gene primers provided the estimates of nucleated cell counts. The assay was immunoSEQ multiplex PCR, and TCRdb's table has in-frame clones only and misses some. Clone size and the V and J calls come from that table; the DNA yielded D and trimming. The table lists hundreds of thousands of clones, about 89% of them singletons. This CDR3 comprises 14 residues. V dropped 5 bases and J dropped 10; count of bases not matched to a gene: 10. From germline, CDR1 is MNHEY and CDR2 SVGEGT. Participants spanned ages about 18 to 100 years and resided in 20 to 25 US areas. Participants' own reports of clinical history determined their cohort assignment.

The TCR comes from a woman aged 40 to 50 who had recovered from COVID-19. The rearrangement uses TRBV6-2 or TRBV6-3 and TRBJ2-1, with 8 bases that match TRBD2. The sequenced material came from PBMCs or T cells enriched from blood (not recorded which). In nucleotides, the CDR3 is TGTGCCAGCAGTGATACGGGAGGGCCAGGGGAGCAGTTCTTC. This translates into CASSDTGGPGEQFF.